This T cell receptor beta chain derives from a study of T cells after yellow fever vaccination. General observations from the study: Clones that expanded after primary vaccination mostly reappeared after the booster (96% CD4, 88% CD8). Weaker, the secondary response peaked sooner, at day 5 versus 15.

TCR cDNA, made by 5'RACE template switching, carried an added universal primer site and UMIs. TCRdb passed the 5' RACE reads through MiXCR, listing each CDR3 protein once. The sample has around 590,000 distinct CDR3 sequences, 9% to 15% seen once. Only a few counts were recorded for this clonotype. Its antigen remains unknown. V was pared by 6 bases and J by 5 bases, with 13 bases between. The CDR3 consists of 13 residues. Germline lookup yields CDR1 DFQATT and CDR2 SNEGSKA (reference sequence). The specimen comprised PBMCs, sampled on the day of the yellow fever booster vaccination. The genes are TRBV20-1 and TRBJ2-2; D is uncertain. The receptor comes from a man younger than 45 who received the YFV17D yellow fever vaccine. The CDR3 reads CSARRVGTGELFF. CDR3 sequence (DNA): TGCAGTGCAAGGAGAGTCGGGACCGGGGAGCTGTTTTTT.